Below are 7 T cell receptor beta chains sequenced from a single sample in a study of CD8 T cells in ankylosing spondylitis. TCRdb reanalysed the 5' RACE reads using MiXCR and keeps one entry per CDR3 protein. The sample lists 30,000 or so distinct CDR3 sequences; around 5% were seen once. Specimen: blood, either unsorted or a sorted T cell fraction (not recorded which). The receptors derive from a female donor with ankylosing spondylitis or in good health (not recorded which).

This clonotype was found many times. The chain employs TRBV9 and TRBJ2-1, with 8 nucleotides matching TRBD2. Trimming removed 3 bases from V and 0 bases from J; junction bases left unmatched: 8. Looked up from germline, CDR1 is SGDLS and CDR2 is YYNGEE. The CDR3 runs 17 residues. In DNA, the CDR3 is TGTGCCAGCAGCGGATTACTAGCGGCGAGCTCCTACAATGAGCAGTTCTTC. This translates into CASSGLLAASSYNEQFF.

In its sample, this clonotype ranks as medium-sized. CDR3: CASSKRQGTHTF. The CDR3 nucleotides read TGTGCCAGCAGCAAAAGACAGGGCACCCACACCTTC. The chain uses TRBV9 and TRBJ1-2, with 7 bases matching TRBD1. The CDR3 has 12 residues. V shed 4 bases, J shed 12 bases, and the junction held 9 bases outside the gene matches. Germline V gene lookup returns CDR1 SGDLS and CDR2 YYNGEE.

The chain employs TRBV9 and TRBJ2-3; 10 bases are a match to TRBD2. Germline lookup yields CDR1 SGDLS and CDR2 YYNGEE. The CDR3 extends over 19 amino acids. Trimming removed 1 base from V and 1 base from J; junction bases left unmatched: 12. Written as DNA, the CDR3 is TGTGCCAGCAGCGTAACTAGCGGGGACGGCGATCTCGGCACAGATACGCAGTATTTT. It codes for CASSVTSGDGDLGTDTQYF.

This clonotype appeared many times. The genes are TRBV9 and TRBJ2-7; D ambiguous. CDR1 and CDR2 (germline): SGDLS, YYNGEE. Trimming shortened V by 0 bases and J by 2 bases, and 6 bases separated the two germline ends. The CDR3 runs 13 residues. CDR3: CASSVGPAYEQYF. CDR3 in DNA: TGTGCCAGCAGCGTAGGCCCAGCCTACGAGCAGTACTTC.

This clonotype was picked up a small number of times. Here the CDR3 reads CASSGLSQETQYF. Here the CDR3 DNA reads TGTGCCAGCAGCGGACTGAGTCAAGAGACCCAGTACTTC. The V and J genes are TRBV9 and TRBJ2-5; D gene ambiguous. Germline CDR1 reads SGDLS; CDR2 reads YYNGEE. The CDR3 has 13 residues. V shed 3 bases and J shed 2 bases, with 8 bases lying between them.

The DNA of the CDR3 is TGTGCCAGCAGCGTAGGCGGGGCAGCGGGGGTTTACAATGAGCAGTTCTTC. This gives the protein CASSVGGAAGVYNEQFF. J is TRBJ2-1 and V is TRBV9; TRBD2 aligns across 8 bases. This CDR3 has 17 residues. CDR1 is SGDLS and CDR2 is YYNGEE in the germline V gene. The ends lost 0 bases at V and 4 bases at J; junction bases unmatched: 9. Looking up the rest from reference TRBV9 and TRBJ2-1 gives the full variable domain: DSGVTQTPKHLITATGQRVTLRCSPRSGDLSVYWYQQSLDQGLQFLIQYYNGEERAKGNILERFSAQQFPDLHSELNLSSLELGDSALYFCASSVGGAAGVYNEQFFGPGTRLTVL.

This clonotype was seen ten or more times. The V and J genes are TRBV9 and TRBJ2-7, with 7 nucleotides matching TRBD1. The CDR3 loop spans 14 amino acids. Per germline, CDR1 SGDLS and CDR2 YYNGEE. Trimming removed 2 bases from V and 6 bases from J; junction bases left unmatched: 8. DNA for the CDR3: TGTGCCAGCAGCGTTGACGTACAGGGGCTCGAGCAGTACTTC. Translated: CASSVDVQGLEQYF.